These T cell receptor beta chains were read from a single sample in a study of long-term antiretroviral therapy in people with HIV. Here immunoSEQ multiplex PCR was the method, and the copy in TCRdb shows in-frame clones only, minus some. The table lists about 23,000 clones, roughly 90% of them singletons. The sequencing used unsorted PBMCs, collected 0.6 years after starting antiretroviral therapy. The receptors were sampled from a man aged 60-69 years with HIV. Both conserved end residues are trimmed from each CDR3. Fields, in order: V gene, J gene, CDR3 protein.

TRBV6-6	TRBJ1-1	ASRDRVNTEAF
TRBV6-6	TRBJ2-7	ASSSRGDKQY
TRBV10-3	TRBJ2-5	AISGGRSELTGETQY
TRBV5-1	TRBJ2-7	ASSLAGTGGDEQY
TRBV5-1	TRBJ1-2	ASSSGGGPVYGYT
TRBV7-2	TRBJ2-3	ASSLGGSGGQDTQY
TRBV29-1	TRBJ2-4	SGSESPKNIQY
TRBV10-1	TRBJ2-1	ASSEARGYNEQF
TRBV7-9	TRBJ2-2	ASSSQGISGELF
TRBV6-6	TRBJ2-7	ASSQTGQGINEQY
TRBV7-9	TRBJ1-1	ASSLQGLDTEAF
TRBV5-1	TRBJ2-5	ASSLAPSGGAQETQY
TRBV10-2	TRBJ2-1	ASSPHLSQEQF
TRBV6-5	TRBJ1-2	ASRLLRRANSGYT
TRBV6-5	TRBJ2-7	ASSPLTTYEQY
TRBV27	TRBJ2-7	ASSFTGGYEQY
TRBV28	TRBJ1-2	ASSSLGYGYT